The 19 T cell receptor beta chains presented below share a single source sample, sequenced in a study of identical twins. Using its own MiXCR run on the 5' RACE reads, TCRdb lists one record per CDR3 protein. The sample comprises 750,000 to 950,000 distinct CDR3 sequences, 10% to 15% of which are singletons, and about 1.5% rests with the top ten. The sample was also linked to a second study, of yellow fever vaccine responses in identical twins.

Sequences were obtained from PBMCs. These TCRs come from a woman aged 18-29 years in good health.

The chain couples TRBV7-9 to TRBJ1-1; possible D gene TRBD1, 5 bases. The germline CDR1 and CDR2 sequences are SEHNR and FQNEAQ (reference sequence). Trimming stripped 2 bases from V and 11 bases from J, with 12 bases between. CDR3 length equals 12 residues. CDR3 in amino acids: CASSLMGERAFF. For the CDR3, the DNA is TGTGCCAGCAGCTTAATGGGGGAGAGGGCTTTCTTT.

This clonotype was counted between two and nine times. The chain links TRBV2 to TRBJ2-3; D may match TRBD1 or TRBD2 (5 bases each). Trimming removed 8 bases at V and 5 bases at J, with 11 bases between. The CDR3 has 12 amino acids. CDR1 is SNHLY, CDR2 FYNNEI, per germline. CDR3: CASPPGRDTQYF. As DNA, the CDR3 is TGTGCCAGCCCACCGGGACGAGATACGCAGTATTTT.

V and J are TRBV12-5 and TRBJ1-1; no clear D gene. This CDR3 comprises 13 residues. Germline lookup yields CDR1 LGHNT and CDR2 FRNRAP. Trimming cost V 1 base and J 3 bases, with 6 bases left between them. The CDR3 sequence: CASGLGGYTEAFF. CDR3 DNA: TGTGCTAGTGGTTTGGGAGGCTACACTGAAGCTTTCTTT.

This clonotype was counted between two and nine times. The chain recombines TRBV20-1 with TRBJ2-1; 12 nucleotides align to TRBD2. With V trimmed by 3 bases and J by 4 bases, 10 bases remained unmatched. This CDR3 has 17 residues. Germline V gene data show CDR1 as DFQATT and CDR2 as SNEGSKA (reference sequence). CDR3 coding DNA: TGCAGTGCTAGCCCCCCTTGGACTAGCGGGGTTTACAATGAGCAGTTCTTC. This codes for CSASPPWTSGVYNEQFF.

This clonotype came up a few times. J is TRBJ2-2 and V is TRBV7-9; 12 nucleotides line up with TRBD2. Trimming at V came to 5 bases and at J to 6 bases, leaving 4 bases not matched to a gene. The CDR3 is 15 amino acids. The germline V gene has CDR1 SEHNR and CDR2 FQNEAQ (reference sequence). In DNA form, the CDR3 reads TGTGCCAGCAGCGTACTAGCGGGAGGAGCCGGGGAGCTGTTTTTT. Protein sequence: CASSVLAGGAGELFF.

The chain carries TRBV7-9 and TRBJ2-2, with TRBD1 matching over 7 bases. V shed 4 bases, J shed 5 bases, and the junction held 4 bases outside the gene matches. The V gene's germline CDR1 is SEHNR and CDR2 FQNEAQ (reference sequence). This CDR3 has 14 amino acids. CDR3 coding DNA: TGTGCCAGCAGCTCGACAGGGATAACCGGGGAGCTGTTTTTT. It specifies CASSSTGITGELFF.

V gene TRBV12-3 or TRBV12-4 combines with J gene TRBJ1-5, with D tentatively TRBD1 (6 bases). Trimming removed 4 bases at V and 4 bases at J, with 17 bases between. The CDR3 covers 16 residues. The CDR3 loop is CASSSAQGLKNQPQHF. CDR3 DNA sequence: TGTGCCAGCAGTTCAGCACAGGGTTTGAAGAATCAGCCCCAGCATTTT.

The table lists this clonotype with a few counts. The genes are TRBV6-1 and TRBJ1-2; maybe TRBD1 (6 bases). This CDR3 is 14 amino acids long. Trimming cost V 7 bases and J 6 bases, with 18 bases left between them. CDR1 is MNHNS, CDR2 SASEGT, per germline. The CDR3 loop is CASNLQGGLNGYTF. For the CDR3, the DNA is TGTGCCAGCAACCTACAGGGCGGGTTAAATGGCTACACCTTC.

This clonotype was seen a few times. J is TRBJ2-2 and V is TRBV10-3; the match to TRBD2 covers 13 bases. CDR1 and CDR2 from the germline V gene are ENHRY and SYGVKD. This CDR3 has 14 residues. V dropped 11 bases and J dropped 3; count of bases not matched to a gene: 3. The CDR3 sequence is CASGLAGDTGELFF. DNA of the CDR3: TGTGCCTCAGGACTAGCGGGGGACACCGGGGAGCTGTTTTTT.

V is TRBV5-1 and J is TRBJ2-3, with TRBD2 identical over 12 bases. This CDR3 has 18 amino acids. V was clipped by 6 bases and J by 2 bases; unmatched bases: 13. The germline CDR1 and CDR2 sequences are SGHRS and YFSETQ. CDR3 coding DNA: TGCGCCAGCACCCCTGAGAGTGGACTAGCGGGATCCACAGATACGCAGTATTTT. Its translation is CASTPESGLAGSTDTQYF.

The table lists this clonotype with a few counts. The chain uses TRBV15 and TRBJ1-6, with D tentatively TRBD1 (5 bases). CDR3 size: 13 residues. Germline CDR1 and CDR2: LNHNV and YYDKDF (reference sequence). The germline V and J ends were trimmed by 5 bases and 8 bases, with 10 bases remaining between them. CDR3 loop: CATSARQHSPLHF. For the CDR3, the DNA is TGTGCCACCAGCGCGAGACAGCATTCACCCCTCCACTTT.

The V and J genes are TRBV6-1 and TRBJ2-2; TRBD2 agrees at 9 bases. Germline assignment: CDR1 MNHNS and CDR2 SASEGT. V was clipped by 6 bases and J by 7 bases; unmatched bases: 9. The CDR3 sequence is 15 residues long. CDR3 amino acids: CASSRLAGRGGELFF. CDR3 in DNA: TGTGCCAGCAGCCGGCTAGCGGGGAGGGGCGGGGAGCTGTTTTTT.

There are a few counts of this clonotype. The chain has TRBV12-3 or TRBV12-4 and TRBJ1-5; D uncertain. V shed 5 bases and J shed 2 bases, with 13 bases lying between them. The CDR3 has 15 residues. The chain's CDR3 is CASSALGFGNQPQHF. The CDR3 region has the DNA TGTGCCAGCAGTGCCCTGGGGTTTGGCAATCAGCCCCAGCATTTT.

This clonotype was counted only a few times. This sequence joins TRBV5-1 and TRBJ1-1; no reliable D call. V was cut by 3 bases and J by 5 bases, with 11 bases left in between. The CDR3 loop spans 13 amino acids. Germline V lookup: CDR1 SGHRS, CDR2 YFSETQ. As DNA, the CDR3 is TGCGCCAGCAGCTCCCTTCTCGAGACTGAAGCTTTCTTT. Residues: CASSSLLETEAFF.

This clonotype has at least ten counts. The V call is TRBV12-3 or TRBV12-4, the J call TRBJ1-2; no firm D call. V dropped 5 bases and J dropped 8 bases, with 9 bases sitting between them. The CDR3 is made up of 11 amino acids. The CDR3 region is CASSPAPGYTF. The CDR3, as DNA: TGTGCCAGCAGTCCTGCCCCGGGCTACACCTTC.

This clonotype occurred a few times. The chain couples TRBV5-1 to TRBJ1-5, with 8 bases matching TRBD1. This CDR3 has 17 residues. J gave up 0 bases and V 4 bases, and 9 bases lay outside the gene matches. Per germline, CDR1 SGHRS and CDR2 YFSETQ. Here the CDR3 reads CASSIGTGLYSNQPQHF. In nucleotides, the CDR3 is TGCGCCAGCAGCATAGGGACAGGCTTATATAGCAATCAGCCCCAGCATTTT.

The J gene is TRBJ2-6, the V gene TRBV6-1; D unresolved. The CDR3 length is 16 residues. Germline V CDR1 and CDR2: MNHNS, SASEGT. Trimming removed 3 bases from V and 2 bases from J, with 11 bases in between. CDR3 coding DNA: TGTGCCAGCAGTGAGGTATATGGGACTGGGGCCAACGTCCTGACTTTC. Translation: CASSEVYGTGANVLTF.

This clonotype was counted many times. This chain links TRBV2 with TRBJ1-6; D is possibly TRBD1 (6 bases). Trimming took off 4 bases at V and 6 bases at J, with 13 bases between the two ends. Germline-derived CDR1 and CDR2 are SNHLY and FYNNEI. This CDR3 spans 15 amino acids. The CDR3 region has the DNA TGTGCCAGCAGTGGCCTCGGACAGATTAATTCACCCCTCCACTTT. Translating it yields CASSGLGQINSPLHF.

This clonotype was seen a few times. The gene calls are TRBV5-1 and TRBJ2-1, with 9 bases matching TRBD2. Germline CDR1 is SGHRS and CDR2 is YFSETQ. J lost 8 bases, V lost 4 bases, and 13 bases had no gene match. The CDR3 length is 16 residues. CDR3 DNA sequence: TGCGCCAGCAGCCCCGGTGGTAGCGGGAGAACCCATGAGCAGTTCTTC. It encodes CASSPGGSGRTHEQFF.